Presented here are 15 T cell receptor beta chains from one specimen sequenced in a study of OX40 agonist ivuxolimab in advanced cancers. Only in-frame clones appear in the TCRdb table, and some are missing; sequencing was by immunoSEQ multiplex PCR. The data contain some 67,000 clones, more than 65% of them seen just once; the ten biggest clones take up 5.5%. This specimen consisted of CD4+ or CD8+ T cells sorted from blood, obtained in a trial of the OX40 agonist ivuxolimab. These receptors all stem from an adult with an advanced solid tumor such as melanoma, head and neck, liver or kidney cancer.

Worth noting for this clone: A read error is likely here: a far larger clone is one base away. Other DNA sequences in the sample encode the same CDR3. This chain uses TRBV5-1 with TRBJ2-3; the D is unclear. CDR1 SGHRS and CDR2 YFSETQ come from the germline V gene. The CDR3 has 15 amino acids. Between the trimmed V and J ends, which lost 2 bases and 6 bases, there was a span of 16 bases. CDR3 coding DNA: TGCGCCAGCAGCTTTTGGGTGGGGAATCGGGATACGCAGTATTTT. Its protein product is CASSFWVGNRDTQYF.

The rearrangement joins TRBV10-3 to TRBJ1-1, with D possibly matching TRBD1 (5 bases). With 1 base removed from V and 4 bases from J, the gap between germline ends came to 16 bases. The germline V gene has CDR1 ENHRY and CDR2 SYGVKD. CDR3 length: 16 amino acids. In DNA, the CDR3 is TGTGCCATCAGTGAGTGGGGAAGGGGCGGCGGCACTGAAGCTTTCTTT. Its protein is CAISEWGRGGGTEAFF.

The chain employs TRBV10-3 and TRBJ2-1; TRBD2 agrees at 8 bases. From germline, CDR1 is ENHRY and CDR2 SYGVKD. This CDR3 contains 15 residues. Germline trimming cut 4 bases from V and 3 bases from J; bases unmatched to any gene: 5. CDR3 sequence: CAISGTSRDYNEQFF. CDR3 bases: TGTGCCATCAGTGGGACTAGCCGAGACTACAATGAGCAGTTCTTC.

This clone came up once. CDR3 protein: CASSLGWAEAFF. The CDR3, as DNA: TGTGCCAGCAGCTTAGGCTGGGCTGAAGCTTTCTTT. The genes are TRBV11-1 and TRBJ1-1; D remains ambiguous. The germline V gene has CDR1 SGHAT and CDR2 FQDESV (reference sequence). This CDR3 has 12 residues. Trimming removed 1 base from V and 6 bases from J, with 6 bases in between.

The chain carries TRBV6-6 and TRBJ1-5; D gene unclear. This CDR3 has 12 residues. Germline V CDR1 and CDR2: MNHNY, SVGAGI (reference sequence). The V end lost 6 bases, the J end lost 5 bases, and 8 bases lay between the germline ends. CDR3 residues: CASSQTDQPQHF. CDR3 nucleotide sequence: TGTGCCAGCAGCCAGACCGATCAGCCCCAGCATTTT.

This clone came up a few times. CDR3 sequence: CASGGTGSGNTIYF. CDR3 nucleotide sequence: TGTGCCAGCGGGGGGACAGGGTCAGGAAACACCATATATTTT. The V and J genes are TRBV7-9 and TRBJ1-3; 9 nucleotides align to TRBD1. V lost 8 bases, J lost 4 bases, and 6 bases stayed unmatched. The germline gives CDR1 SEHNR, CDR2 FQNEAQ (reference sequence). CDR3 size: 14 residues.

This clone was seen a few times. J is TRBJ2-7 and V is TRBV6-1; D remains ambiguous. V dropped 3 bases and J dropped 4 bases, with 1 base sitting between them. The length of the CDR3 is 10 residues. In germline, CDR1 is MNHNS, CDR2 SASEGT. The CDR3 region is CASSEYEQYV. For the CDR3, the DNA is TGTGCCAGCAGTGAGTACGAGCAGTACGTC.

The V gene is TRBV7-8, the J gene TRBJ2-1; tentatively, D is TRBD1 or TRBD2 (5 bases each). Germline-derived CDR1 and CDR2 are SGHVS and FQNEAQ. The V end was cut by 3 bases, the J end by 2 bases, with 11 bases between. This CDR3 region has 15 residues. The CDR3 bases are TGTGCCAGCAGCTTCTGGGACCGCCCCTACAATGAGCAGTTCTTC. This translates into CASSFWDRPYNEQFF.

V usage is TRBV7-2 and J usage is TRBJ2-1, with 11 bases matching TRBD2. The trim removed 5 bases at V and 3 bases at J, leaving 6 bases unmatched. CDR1 and CDR2 (germline): SGHTA, FQGNSA. The CDR3 spans 16 residues. CDR3 sequence: CASSLTSGSLYNEQFF. DNA for the CDR3: TGTGCCAGCAGCCTAACTAGCGGGAGTCTCTACAATGAGCAGTTCTTC.

The rearrangement links TRBV29-1 to TRBJ2-1, with D possibly matching TRBD2 (6 bases). V was cut by 2 bases and J by 0 bases, with 11 bases left in between. The CDR3 has 15 residues. Germline CDR1 and CDR2: SQVTM and ANQGSEA. CDR3 sequence: CSVERSGDSYNEQFF. For the CDR3, the DNA is TGCAGCGTTGAAAGATCGGGGGACTCCTACAATGAGCAGTTCTTC.

This clone was seen a few times. This CDR3 reads CASSPAGTAYEQYV. CDR3 DNA sequence: TGTGCCAGCTCACCGGCCGGGACAGCTTACGAGCAGTACGTC. The rearrangement links TRBV18 to TRBJ2-7; TRBD1 aligns across 7 bases. The CDR3 loop spans 14 amino acids. CDR1 is KGHSH, CDR2 LQKENI, per germline. The J segment lost 4 bases and the V segment lost 3 bases, leaving 6 bases of the junction unmatched.

This chain joins TRBV5-4 and TRBJ2-1; 10 bases align to TRBD1. The trim removed 6 bases at V and 8 bases at J, leaving 11 bases unmatched. Germline V gives CDR1 SGHNT, CDR2 YYREEE (reference sequence). This CDR3 has 15 amino acids. For the CDR3, the DNA is TGTGCCAGCACCAGGAGACAGGGGGCGCAGGATGAGCAGTTCTTC. Encoded protein: CASTRRQGAQDEQFF.

The V call is TRBV6-1, the J call TRBJ1-5; 8 nucleotides agree with TRBD1. V lost 2 bases to trimming and J lost 3 bases; unmatched junction nucleotides: 9. Germline CDR1 MNHNS, CDR2 SASEGT. The CDR3 runs to 17 residues. The CDR3 sequence is CASSERGQVTNNQPQHF. CDR3 sequence (DNA): TGTGCCAGCAGTGAAAGGGGACAGGTCACGAACAATCAGCCCCAGCATTTT.

The V call is TRBV20-1, the J call TRBJ2-1, with 9 bases lining up with TRBD2. This CDR3 is 11 amino acids long. From germline, CDR1 is DFQATT and CDR2 SNEGSKA (reference sequence). The CDR3 region has the DNA TGCTGCGGGAGGGCCTACAATGAGCAGTTCTTC. Its translation is CCGRAYNEQFF.

The V gene is TRBV2, the J gene TRBJ2-3, with TRBD2 identical over 7 bases. J lost 0 bases, V lost 6 bases, and 6 bases had no gene match. Per germline, CDR1 SNHLY and CDR2 FYNNEI. There are 15 residues in the CDR3. The DNA of the CDR3 is TGTGCCAGCAGCTGGACTAGGACTAGCACAGATACGCAGTATTTT. Its translation is CASSWTRTSTDTQYF.